Listed below are T cell receptor beta chains from one sample, sequenced in a study of CXCR3-negative and CXCR3-positive naive CD8 T cells. From the 5' RACE reads, TCRdb lists one entry per CDR3 protein and no DNA. This listing includes approximately 59,000 distinct CDR3 sequences. Sequencing input: naive CXCR3+ CD8+ T cells from blood. The receptors here all came from a human donor in good health. Some clones in this sample may be carry-over from other donors' samples. Both conserved end residues are part of each CDR3.

J | length | V | CDR3
TRBJ1-1 | 19 | TRBV14 | CASSQDWGTGGVVNTEAFF
TRBJ2-7 | 15 | TRBV4-1 | CASSQKTGGFYEQYF
TRBJ1-2 | 16 | TRBV4-3 | CASSQDGTVFLYGYTF
TRBJ1-5 | 23 | TRBV2 | CASSEALGSRTASLDYSNQPQHF
TRBJ2-7 | 12 | TRBV29-1 | CSVTGVAHEQYF
TRBJ2-3 | 16 | TRBV20-1 | CSARVQGTTSTDTQYF
TRBJ2-7 | 14 | TRBV5-6 | CASSGDRVAYEQYF
TRBJ2-7 | 13 | TRBV7-9 | CASGGTGLSEQYF
TRBJ2-1 | 13 | TRBV29-1 | CSVGVSSYNEQFF
TRBJ2-1 | 14 | TRBV20-1 | CSAPREGDYNEQFF
TRBJ1-1 | 11 | TRBV29-1 | CSVRANTEAFF
TRBJ2-7 | 14 | TRBV19 | CASSPRDSSYEQYF
TRBJ1-5 | 15 | TRBV12-3/TRBV12-4 | CASSLSQGRDQPQHF
TRBJ2-7 | 15 | TRBV5-4 | CASSLSQGPSYEQYF
TRBJ2-7 | 12 | TRBV7-9 | CASSPVGPEQYF
TRBJ2-5 | 15 | TRBV5-4 | CASSLYGVSFETQYF
TRBJ1-2 | 19 | TRBV7-8 | CASRLAMNQEQAHEDGYTF
TRBJ2-7 | 13 | TRBV29-1 | CSVETSGDYEQYF
TRBJ1-1 | 13 | TRBV5-1 | CASRETVNTEAFF
TRBJ2-7 | 18 | TRBV28 | CASSLFRITSGGYYEQYF
TRBJ2-7 | 15 | TRBV5-5 | CASSPSGPSSYEQYF
TRBJ2-3 | 16 | TRBV6-5 | CASSSVAGGPLDTQYF
TRBJ2-7 | 17 | TRBV15 | CATSSPRGTQITYEQYF
TRBJ1-1 | 16 | TRBV20-1 | CSARDLGRRTNTEAFF
TRBJ2-7 | 13 | TRBV4-1 | CASSPPAGYEQYF
TRBJ2-5 | 15 | TRBV6-5 | CASSYARTDQETQYF
TRBJ2-1 | 13 | TRBV29-1 | CSVVGGGYNEQFF
TRBJ2-7 | 15 | TRBV4-3 | CASSQDLSRVDEQYF
TRBJ1-1 | 11 | TRBV28 | CASRLGTEAFF
TRBJ2-7 | 14 | TRBV9 | CASSEGPAAYEQYF
TRBJ1-1 | 12 | TRBV7-2 | CASSPLSTEAFF
TRBJ1-5 | 15 | TRBV20-1 | CSATNPGQINQPQHF
TRBJ2-3 | 14 | TRBV5-5 | CASSLGWGADTQYF
TRBJ1-1 | 16 | TRBV28 | CASRPSLQVSNTEAFF
TRBJ2-1 | 16 | TRBV12-5 | CASGDPSGTGDNEQFF
TRBJ2-5 | 12 | TRBV7-6 | CASRDIRETQYF
TRBJ2-1 | 17 | TRBV7-9 | CASSLHIGGSIEPEQFF
TRBJ2-1 | 16 | TRBV7-2 | CASSLASGGPYNEQFF
TRBJ1-2 | 15 | TRBV3-1 | CASSPQGRPGYGYTF
TRBJ2-7 | 13 | TRBV7-8 | CASSKGPLNEQYF
TRBJ2-5 | 18 | TRBV7-9 | CASSAGLAGALYQETQYF
TRBJ2-2 | 17 | TRBV7-6 | CASSPTPGQANTGELFF
TRBJ2-7 | 15 | TRBV3-1 | CASSLRTSGRYEQYF
TRBJ1-6 | 15 | TRBV7-9 | CASSLFGTGYSPLHF
TRBJ2-1 | 20 | TRBV6-2/TRBV6-3 | CASSYSSAGPLTDKTHEQFF